This T cell receptor (beta chain) emerged from a study of human T cells and chemical hapten exposure. Germline trimming cut 2 bases from V and 3 bases from J; bases unmatched to any gene: 7. Germline assignment: CDR1 MNHNY and CDR2 SVGAGI (reference sequence). This CDR3 contains 16 residues. As processed by the authors: Sampled TCR counts reached a median of 95,638 per sample, with values ranging from 23,224 to 690,600. Each CDR3 protein gets one entry after TCRdb re-called the RACE reads with MiXCR. The V and J calls shown here were made by TCRdb, not taken from the authors' results. The sample includes about 190,000 distinct CDR3 sequences, under 30% seen only once; the top ten take about 2.5%. Time point in this sample: patch test 3, about 24 weeks after DPC sensitization. Regarding treatment: therapeutic diphenylcyclopropenone sensitization with weekly scalp DPC.

The sample here was whole blood, taken in connection with sensitization to the hapten diphenylcyclopropenone (DPC). The J gene is TRBJ1-2, the V gene TRBV6-6; 9 bases are shared with TRBD1. The TCR originated in a middle-aged woman with alopecia areata. Some clones in this sample may be carry-over from other donors' samples. The CDR3 DNA sequence: TGTGCCAGCAGTTACACCGGGACAGGGCGTGACTATGGCTACACCTTC. It specifies CASSYTGTGRDYGYTF.